Listed below are T cell receptor beta chains from one sample, sequenced in a study of vaccination effects on CD4 cells after COVID-19. Generated by immunoSEQ multiplex PCR, the TCRdb table keeps only in-frame clones and is missing some. This sample carries 70,000 or so clones, 70% to 80% of them seen once, and the ten largest clones take roughly 1.9%. Which antigens these TCRs recognize remains unknown. Sequenced material: CD4+ T cells from PBMCs cultured without peptide, taken before COVID-19 vaccination. The origin of the receptors is a human donor who received a COVID-19 vaccine. Both conserved end residues are part of each CDR3.

j_call v_call cdr3_aa
TRBJ2-3 TRBV24-1 CATSEPQGYTQYF
TRBJ1-2 TRBV19 CASSRSQLYGYTF
TRBJ1-6 TRBV2 CASSVFGTGSNSPLHF
TRBJ2-4 TRBV2 CASSVGVAKNIQYF
TRBJ1-1 TRBV12-3/TRBV12-4 CASTSTGSGEAFF
TRBJ1-2 TRBV6-1 CASSEWGYGYTF
TRBJ2-3 TRBV6-2/TRBV6-3 CASSYWAGPRTDTQYF
TRBJ2-1 TRBV18 CASSPRALLNEQFF
TRBJ2-3 TRBV6-4 CASSDVGTSGRTDTQYF
TRBJ2-5 TRBV7-6 CASSRNPRDRETQYF
TRBJ2-1 TRBV18 CASSLNNEQFF
TRBJ2-5 TRBV3-1/TRBV3-2 CASSQGRTSGQETQYF
TRBJ2-3 TRBV7-3 CASSFGTDTQYF
TRBJ1-1 TRBV6-5 CASYPTPDRVTEAFF
TRBJ2-3 TRBV5-1 CASSLDRGSTDTQYF
TRBJ1-4 TRBV6-5 CASSTTGVGEKLFF
TRBJ2-5 TRBV2 CASSVRAGRKTQYF
TRBJ2-2 TRBV28 CASRGLGRPANTGELFF
TRBJ2-1 TRBV13 CASSWDYLGKYNEQFF
TRBJ2-1 TRBV24-1 CARPDREEYNEQFF
TRBJ1-1 TRBV27 CASSPLTGRDTEAFF
TRBJ1-1 TRBV2 CASSENWGTEAFF
TRBJ1-1 TRBV27 CASSDRVTEAFF
TRBJ2-2 TRBV7-2 CASSPGLGGTGELFF
TRBJ1-4 TRBV7-2 CASSLVRTNEKLFF
TRBJ2-2 TRBV5-4 CASSPGLAGANTGELFF
TRBJ1-1 TRBV28 CASSLPGALNTEAFF
TRBJ1-6 TRBV12-3/TRBV12-4 CASSGGSPLHF
TRBJ1-4 TRBV27 CASSPRGDDEKLFF
TRBJ2-5 TRBV6-4 CASSDQQGTQYF
TRBJ2-5 TRBV18 CASSPNDRGLQETQYF
TRBJ2-1 TRBV3-1/TRBV3-2 CASSQDGGITGATYNEQFF
TRBJ2-4 TRBV18 CASSNILIGPRGNIQYF
TRBJ1-3 TRBV6-5 CASSREGSGNTIYF
TRBJ2-1 TRBV9 CASSTRQGTSSYNEQFF
TRBJ1-2 TRBV30 CACSTGSSGYTF
TRBJ1-1 TRBV6-5 CASSYGRATEAFF